These T cell receptor beta chains were read from a single sample in a study of T-cell memory formation after mild COVID-19. TCRdb ran MiXCR on the 5' RACE reads and lists one entry per CDR3 protein. The repertoire has around 250,000 distinct CDR3 sequences, roughly 17% of them found once; the top ten carry 20% to 25%. The sequencing input was PBMCs or a T cell subset sorted from them (not recorded which). These receptors were collected from a man in his late teens or twenties who had mild COVID-19 (a few samples of this study predate the infection). Cell type and time point are not known. CDR3s include the opening cysteine and the closing phenylalanine or tryptophan. The order of the fields is clone size, J gene, CDR3 length, V gene, D gene, CDR3 DNA, CDR3 protein. The D gene is left open where the match is weak. Not all rows give a size; the values are once, few, many and, for expanded clones, a class.

>many|TRBJ2-7|16|TRBV5-1|TRBD2
TGCGCCAGCAGCGGAAAGACTAGCGGCAGCTCCTACGAGCAGTACTTC
CASSGKTSGSSYEQYF
>-|TRBJ2-1|17|TRBV4-1|-
TGCGCCAGCAGCCAAGGAAACGGGGTCCATTCCTACAATGAGCAGTTCTTC
CASSQGNGVHSYNEQFF
>few|TRBJ1-3|14|TRBV7-9|TRBD1
TGTGCCAGCAGTTCCAGGGGGCGCGGCCACACCATATATTTT
CASSSRGRGHTIYF
>many|TRBJ1-2|9|TRBV12-3/TRBV12-4|-
TGTGCCAGCGGGTATGGCTACACCTTC
CASGYGYTF
>-|TRBJ2-3|13|TRBV9|-
TGTGCCAGCAGCGTAGAAAGGGCAGATACGCAGTATTTT
CASSVERADTQYF
>-|TRBJ1-5|16|TRBV4-2|-
TGTGCCAGCAGCCAGAATCAAGGTAGTGGCAATCAGCCCCAGCATTTT
CASSQNQGSGNQPQHF
>many|TRBJ2-7|12|TRBV20-1|-
TGCAGTGCTAGGACAGCTGCCTACGAGCAGTACTTC
CSARTAAYEQYF
>many|TRBJ2-1|17|TRBV6-2/TRBV6-3|-
TGTGCCAGCAGTTACTCTCCCCCCGGAGGGGTCTACAATGAGCAGTTCTTC
CASSYSPPGGVYNEQFF
>-|TRBJ2-7|13|TRBV4-2|-
TGTGCCAGCAGCCATCCCAGGATAGAGGAGCAGTACTTC
CASSHPRIEEQYF
>few|TRBJ2-3|15|TRBV20-1|TRBD2
TGCAGTGCTAGACCAGGGAGCGGGGGGGCAGATACGCAGTATTTT
CSARPGSGGADTQYF
>few|TRBJ2-3|16|TRBV7-9|-
TGTGCCAGCAGCTTATTGGGTGGCATTCCCGGAGATACGCAGTATTTT
CASSLLGGIPGDTQYF
>few|TRBJ2-7|11|TRBV29-1|-
TGCAGCGTTGGGACAACCTACGAGCAGTACTTC
CSVGTTYEQYF
>-|TRBJ1-6|14|TRBV3-1|-
TGTGCCAGCAGCCAATTCGGAGGGGATTCACCCCTCCACTTT
CASSQFGGDSPLHF
>few|TRBJ1-6|14|TRBV5-6|-
TGTGCCAGCAGCTTAGAAGGGGCTGGTTCACCCCTCCACTTT
CASSLEGAGSPLHF
>-|TRBJ2-5|15|TRBV5-5|-
TGTGCCAGCAGCCCGCTACGAGTGGGGCAAGAGACCCAGTACTTC
CASSPLRVGQETQYF
>-|TRBJ1-2|16|TRBV5-1|-
TGCGCCAGCAGCTTGGCAGGAGTGGCAGTCCCCTATGGCTACACCTTC
CASSLAGVAVPYGYTF
>-|TRBJ2-4|16|TRBV7-9|TRBD1
TGTGCCAGCAGCTCGCAGGGGGCTGGAGCCAAAAACATTCAGTACTTC
CASSSQGAGAKNIQYF
>-|TRBJ1-5|15|TRBV6-5|TRBD1
TGTGCCAGCAGCACACAGGGGGGGAGCAATCAGCCCCAGCATTTT
CASSTQGGSNQPQHF
>few|TRBJ1-2|17|TRBV20-1|-
TGCAGTGCTAGGATTTGGACCTTGAAAGGAGCTAACTATGGCTACACCTTC
CSARIWTLKGANYGYTF
>-|TRBJ2-7|15|TRBV12-3/TRBV12-4|TRBD1
TGTGCCAGCAGCGATCCTGCGACAGGGGTAGAGGAGCAGTACTTC
CASSDPATGVEEQYF
>few|TRBJ2-2|15|TRBV7-8|TRBD2
TGTGCCAGCAGCTCACTAGCGGGGAGCACCGGGGAGCTGTTTTTT
CASSSLAGSTGELFF
>many|TRBJ1-1|13|TRBV20-1|-
TGCAGTGCTAGGGGTCGGCGGAACACTGAAGCTTTCTTT
CSARGRRNTEAFF
>few|TRBJ2-5|15|TRBV11-2|TRBD1
TGTGCCAGCAGCCTGGGACAGGGCGAACTGGAGACCCAGTACTTC
CASSLGQGELETQYF
>-|TRBJ1-5|15|TRBV7-8|-
TGTGCCAGCAGCATAAATGACGCGGTGGTTCAGCCCCAGCATTTT
CASSINDAVVQPQHF
>-|TRBJ1-6|15|TRBV15|TRBD1
TGTGCCACCAGCGTCCAAGGGGGCCCCAATTCACCCCTCCACTTT
CATSVQGGPNSPLHF
>-|TRBJ1-1|13|TRBV7-9|-
TGTGCCAGCAGCTTACGGCAGGACACTGAAGCTTTCTTT
CASSLRQDTEAFF
>-|TRBJ2-3|16|TRBV10-2|TRBD1
TGCGCCAGCAGGAGGGCAGGGACAGGGGCCGCAGATACGCAGTATTTT
CASRRAGTGAADTQYF
>-|TRBJ2-7|15|TRBV7-2|TRBD1
TGTGCCAGCAGCTTGGACCGGGACAGGTCATACGAGCAGTACTTC
CASSLDRDRSYEQYF
>-|TRBJ2-7|13|TRBV12-3/TRBV12-4|-
TGTGCCAGCAGATCAGGGATGAGCAACGAGCAGTACTTC
CASRSGMSNEQYF